The 13 T cell receptor beta chains in this list originate from one sample, sequenced in a study of shared T cell receptors in the human thymus. Sequenced by immunoSEQ multiplex PCR; TCRdb stores in-frame clones only, minus some. Altogether 650,000 to 950,000 clones are present, 70% to 90% being singletons, with the ten largest covering about 0.0098%. These data were likewise used in another study, on human thymus T cells.

Sequenced sample: thymocytes. The receptor set was obtained from a girl less than two years old with a congenital heart defect.

The J gene is TRBJ2-1, the V gene TRBV7-6; 8 nucleotides agree with TRBD1. Germline V lookup: CDR1 SGHVS, CDR2 FNYEAQ. The ends lost 7 bases at V and 2 bases at J; junction bases unmatched: 13. The CDR3 loop spans 17 amino acids. CDR3 in amino acids: CASTDQGAEFPYNEQFF. Written as DNA, the CDR3 is TGTGCCAGCACCGATCAGGGGGCCGAATTCCCCTACAATGAGCAGTTCTTC.

The rearrangement joins TRBV10-1 to TRBJ1-2; 8 bases align to TRBD1. The CDR3 runs to 13 residues. J gave up 5 bases and V 3 bases, and 2 bases lay outside the gene matches. CDR1 is WNHNN and CDR2 is SYGVQD in the germline V gene (reference sequence). The CDR3 loop is CASSERTGYGYTF. The CDR3 region has the DNA TGCGCCAGCAGTGAACGGACAGGGTATGGCTACACCTTC.

This rearrangement joins TRBV6-1 to TRBJ2-3; 9 bases line up with TRBD1. Trimming cost V 6 bases and J 3 bases; bases outside gene matches: 7. The CDR3 is 15 residues long. Germline CDR1 MNHNS, CDR2 SASEGT. The CDR3 DNA reads TGTGCCAGCAGGAGACAGGGGGTCAGAACAGATACGCAGTATTTT. Its translation: CASRRQGVRTDTQYF.

The gene calls are TRBV6-1 and TRBJ1-2, with a tentative D call TRBD1 (5 bases). The germline gives CDR1 MNHNS, CDR2 SASEGT. CDR3 length: 13 residues. V was clipped by 6 bases and J by 8 bases, with 16 bases between them. CDR3 in amino acids: CASRPDSAGGYTF. The CDR3 DNA reads TGTGCCAGCAGGCCGGATTCGGCAGGGGGCTACACCTTC.

The chain has TRBV4-1 and TRBJ2-6; TRBD1 aligns across 7 bases. V was pared by 4 bases and J by 0 bases, with 9 bases of the junction left unmatched. Per the germline V gene, CDR1 is MGHRA and CDR2 is YSYEKL. The CDR3 is made up of 18 amino acids. The CDR3 DNA follows: TGCGCCAGCAGCCCCCTATCGACAGGGCCCTCTGGGGCCAACGTCCTGACTTTC. It yields the protein CASSPLSTGPSGANVLTF.

This sequence joins TRBV15 and TRBJ1-5; the D gene is possibly TRBD1 (5 bases). Germline CDR1 LNHNV, CDR2 YYDKDF (reference sequence). V lost 0 bases and J 4 bases, leaving 16 bases between the germline ends. The CDR3 is made up of 17 amino acids. This CDR3 reads CATSREGETATNQPQHF. The CDR3 DNA is TGTGCCACCAGCAGAGAGGGCGAGACAGCAACTAATCAGCCCCAGCATTTT.

The CDR3 region is CASSPFSGGWGAGEAFF. The DNA for the CDR3 is TGCGCCAGCAGCCCATTCTCGGGGGGTTGGGGGGCTGGGGAAGCTTTCTTT. The chain carries TRBV4-3 and TRBJ1-1; D perhaps matches TRBD1 (6 bases). Germline V gives CDR1 LGHNA, CDR2 YSLEER. CDR3 length: 17 residues. Trimming stripped 4 bases from V and 8 bases from J, with 26 bases between.

This clone was picked up a small number of times. The genes are TRBV6-1 and TRBJ2-7, with 8 bases lining up with TRBD2. V shed 3 bases and J 3 bases; nucleotides not matched to a gene: 16. The germline gives CDR1 MNHNS, CDR2 SASEGT. The CDR3 has 18 amino acids. The DNA for the CDR3 is TGTGCCAGCAGTGATTCCCAGAAAAGCCCGGGGGGGGACTACGAGCAGTACTTC. It codes for CASSDSQKSPGGDYEQYF.

This clone was counted a single time. The chain has TRBV29-1 and TRBJ1-2; 7 positions agree with TRBD1. The CDR3 is made up of 14 amino acids. After removal of 2 bases from V and 0 bases from J, the junction contained 3 bases not matched to a gene. In germline, CDR1 is SQVTM, CDR2 ANQGSEA. CDR3: CSVEKTGSNYGYTF. The CDR3 DNA reads TGCAGCGTTGAAAAGACAGGGTCTAACTATGGCTACACCTTC.

The chain carries TRBV15 and TRBJ1-2, with TRBD1 matching over 10 bases. This CDR3 is built from 16 residues. Trimming removed 4 bases from V and 5 bases from J; junction bases left unmatched: 10. CDR1 LNHNV and CDR2 YYDKDF come from the germline V gene (reference sequence). The CDR3 here is CATSKIIGTGEYGYTF. CDR3 DNA: TGTGCCACCAGCAAAATAATCGGGACAGGGGAATATGGCTACACCTTC.

The chain combines TRBV5-5 with TRBJ1-6; D gene uncertain. The CDR3 consists of 14 residues. Looked up from germline, CDR1 is SGHKS and CDR2 is YYEKEE (reference sequence). The V end lost 2 bases, the J end lost 5 bases, and 8 bases lay between the germline ends. In DNA form, the CDR3 reads TGTGCCAGCAGCTTCGTCAGGAATAATTCACCCCTCCACTTT. Translating it yields CASSFVRNNSPLHF.

This chain links TRBV5-8 with TRBJ2-5; 8 nucleotides agree with TRBD1. This CDR3 comprises 16 residues. V lost 5 bases to trimming and J lost 1 base; unmatched junction nucleotides: 10. Germline loops: CDR1 SGHTS, CDR2 YDEGEE. The CDR3 DNA reads TGTGCCAGCAGATTAGCCGGGACAGGATTCCAAGAGACCCAGTACTTC. It translates to CASRLAGTGFQETQYF.

J is TRBJ1-1 and V is TRBV11-2; 9 nucleotides agree with TRBD1. This CDR3 has 19 amino acids. Trimming took 2 bases from V and 0 from J; bases not matched to a gene: 13. Germline lookup yields CDR1 SGHAT and CDR2 FQNNGV. The CDR3, as DNA: TGTGCCAGCAGCTTAAACGATGAGCCGGGACAGGGTGTGAACACTGAAGCTTTCTTT. As protein: CASSLNDEPGQGVNTEAFF.